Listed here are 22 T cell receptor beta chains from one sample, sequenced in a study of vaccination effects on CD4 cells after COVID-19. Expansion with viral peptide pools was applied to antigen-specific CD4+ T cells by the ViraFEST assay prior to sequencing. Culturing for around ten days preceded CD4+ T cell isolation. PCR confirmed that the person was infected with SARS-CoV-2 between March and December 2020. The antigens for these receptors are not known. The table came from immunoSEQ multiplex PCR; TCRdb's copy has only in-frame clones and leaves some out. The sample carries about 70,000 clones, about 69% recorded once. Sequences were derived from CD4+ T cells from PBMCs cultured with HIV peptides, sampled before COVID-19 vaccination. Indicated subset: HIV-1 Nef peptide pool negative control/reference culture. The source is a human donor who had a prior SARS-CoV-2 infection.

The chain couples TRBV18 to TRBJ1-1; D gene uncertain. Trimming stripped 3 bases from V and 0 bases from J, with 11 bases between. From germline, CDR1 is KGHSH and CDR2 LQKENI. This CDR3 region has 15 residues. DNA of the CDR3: TGTGCCAGCTCACCCTCTCAGACTATGAACACTGAAGCTTTCTTT. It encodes CASSPSQTMNTEAFF.

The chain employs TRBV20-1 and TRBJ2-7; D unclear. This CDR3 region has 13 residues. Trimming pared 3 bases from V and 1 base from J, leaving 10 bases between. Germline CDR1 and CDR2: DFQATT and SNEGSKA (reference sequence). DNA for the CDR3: TGCAGTGCTAGTCAGGTTAAGTCCTACGAGCAGTACTTC. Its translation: CSASQVKSYEQYF.

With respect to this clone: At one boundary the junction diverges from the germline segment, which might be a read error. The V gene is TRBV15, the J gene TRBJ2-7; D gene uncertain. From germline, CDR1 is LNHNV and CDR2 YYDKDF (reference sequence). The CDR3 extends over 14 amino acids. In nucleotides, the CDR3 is TGTGCCACCAGCAGAGATAGGATCGCGCAGTCTCGTATCTTC. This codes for CATSRDRIAQSRIF.

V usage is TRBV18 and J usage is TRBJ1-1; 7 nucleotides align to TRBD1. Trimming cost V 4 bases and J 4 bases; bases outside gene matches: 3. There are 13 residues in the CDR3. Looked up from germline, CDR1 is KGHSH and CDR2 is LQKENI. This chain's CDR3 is CASSQGASTEAFF. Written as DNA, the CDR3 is TGTGCCAGCTCACAGGGGGCGAGCACTGAAGCTTTCTTT.

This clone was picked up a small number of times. The CDR3 is CASSPPVEQGAEAFF. In nucleotides, the CDR3 is TGTGCCAGCAGCCCCCCGGTCGAGCAGGGTGCCGAAGCTTTCTTT. The V gene is TRBV7-9, the J gene TRBJ1-1, with D tentatively TRBD1 (5 bases). The length of the CDR3 is 15 residues. The germline V and J ends were trimmed by 5 bases and 8 bases, with 21 bases remaining between them. Germline loops: CDR1 SEHNR, CDR2 FQNEAQ (reference sequence).

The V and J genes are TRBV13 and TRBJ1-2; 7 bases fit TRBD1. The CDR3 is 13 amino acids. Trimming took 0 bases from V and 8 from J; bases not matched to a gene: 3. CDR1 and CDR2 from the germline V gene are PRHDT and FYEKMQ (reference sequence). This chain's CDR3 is CASSLGQGDGYTF. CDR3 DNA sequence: TGTGCCAGCAGCTTAGGGCAGGGGGACGGCTACACCTTC.

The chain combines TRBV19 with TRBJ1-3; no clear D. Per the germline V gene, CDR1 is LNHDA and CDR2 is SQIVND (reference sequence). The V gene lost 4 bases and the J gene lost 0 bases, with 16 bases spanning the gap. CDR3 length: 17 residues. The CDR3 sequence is CASSTKAYSFSGNTIYF. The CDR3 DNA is TGTGCCAGTAGTACCAAGGCATACTCTTTCTCTGGAAACACCATATATTTT.

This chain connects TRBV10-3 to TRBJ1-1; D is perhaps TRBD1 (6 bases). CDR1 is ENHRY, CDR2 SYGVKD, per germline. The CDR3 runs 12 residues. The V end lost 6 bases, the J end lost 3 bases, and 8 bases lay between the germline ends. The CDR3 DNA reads TGTGCCATCAGCTCAGGGGACACTGAAGCTTTCTTT. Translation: CAISSGDTEAFF.

This chain's CDR3 is CASSEGNEETQYF. The CDR3 DNA reads TGTGCCAGCAGCGAGGGAAATGAGGAGACCCAGTACTTC. The chain has TRBV7-3 and TRBJ2-5; tentatively, D is TRBD2 (5 bases). The germline CDR1 and CDR2 sequences are SGHTA and FQGTGA. The CDR3 runs 13 residues. V was clipped by 5 bases and J by 5 bases, with 12 bases between them.

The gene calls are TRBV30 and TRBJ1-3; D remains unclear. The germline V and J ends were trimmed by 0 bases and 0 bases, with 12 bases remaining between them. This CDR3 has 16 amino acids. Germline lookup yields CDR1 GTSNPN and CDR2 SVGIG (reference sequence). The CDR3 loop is CAWSVLRLSSGNTIYF. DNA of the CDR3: TGTGCCTGGAGTGTACTAAGACTCTCCTCTGGAAACACCATATATTTT.

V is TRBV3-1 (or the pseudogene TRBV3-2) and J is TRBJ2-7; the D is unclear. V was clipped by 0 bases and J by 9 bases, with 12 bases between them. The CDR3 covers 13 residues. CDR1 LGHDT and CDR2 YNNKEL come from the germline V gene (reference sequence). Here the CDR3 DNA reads TGTGCCAGCAGCCAAGATTCCGCGCGGAGGCAGTACTTC. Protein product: CASSQDSARRQYF.

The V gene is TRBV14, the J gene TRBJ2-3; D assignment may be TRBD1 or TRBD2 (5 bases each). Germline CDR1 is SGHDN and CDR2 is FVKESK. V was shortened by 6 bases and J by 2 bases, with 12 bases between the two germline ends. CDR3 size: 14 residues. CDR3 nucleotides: TGTGCCAGCAGTTGGGACCTAAACACAGATACGCAGTATTTT. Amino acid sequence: CASSWDLNTDTQYF.

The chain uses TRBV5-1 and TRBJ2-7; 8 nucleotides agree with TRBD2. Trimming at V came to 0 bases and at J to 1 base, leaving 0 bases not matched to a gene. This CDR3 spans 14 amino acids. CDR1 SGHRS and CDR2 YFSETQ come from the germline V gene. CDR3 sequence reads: CASSLGLASYEQYF. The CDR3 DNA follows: TGCGCCAGCAGCTTGGGACTAGCGTCCTACGAGCAGTACTTC.

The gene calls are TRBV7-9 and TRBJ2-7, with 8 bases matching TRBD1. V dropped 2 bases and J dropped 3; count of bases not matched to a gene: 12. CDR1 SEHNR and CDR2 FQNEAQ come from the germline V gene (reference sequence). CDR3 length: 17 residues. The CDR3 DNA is TGTGCCAGCAGCTTATGGCCCCAAGACAGGGGAGGCTACGAGCAGTACTTC. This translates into CASSLWPQDRGGYEQYF.

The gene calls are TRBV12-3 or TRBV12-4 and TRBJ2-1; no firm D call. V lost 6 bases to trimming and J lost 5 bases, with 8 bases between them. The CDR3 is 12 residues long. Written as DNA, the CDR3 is TGTGCCAGCAGGGAACCGGACAATGAGCAGTTCTTC. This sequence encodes CASREPDNEQFF.

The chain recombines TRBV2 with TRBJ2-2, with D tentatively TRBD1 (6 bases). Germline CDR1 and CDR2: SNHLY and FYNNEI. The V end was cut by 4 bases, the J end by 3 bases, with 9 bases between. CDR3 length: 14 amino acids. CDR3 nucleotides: TGTGCCAGCAGTGGAACAGGGTACACCGGGGAGCTGTTTTTT. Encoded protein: CASSGTGYTGELFF.

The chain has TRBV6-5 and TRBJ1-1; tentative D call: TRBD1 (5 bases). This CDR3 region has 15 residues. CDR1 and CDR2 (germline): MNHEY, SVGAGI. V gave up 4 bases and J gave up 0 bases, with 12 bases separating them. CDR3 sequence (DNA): TGTGCCAGCAGTTCGGGGGGTCGGATGAACACTGAAGCTTTCTTT. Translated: CASSSGGRMNTEAFF.

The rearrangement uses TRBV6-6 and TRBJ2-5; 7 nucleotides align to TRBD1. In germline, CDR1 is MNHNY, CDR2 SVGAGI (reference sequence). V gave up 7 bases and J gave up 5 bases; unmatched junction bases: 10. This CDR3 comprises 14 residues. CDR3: CASIDRDNAETQYF. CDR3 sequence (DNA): TGTGCCAGCATAGACAGGGATAATGCGGAGACCCAGTACTTC.

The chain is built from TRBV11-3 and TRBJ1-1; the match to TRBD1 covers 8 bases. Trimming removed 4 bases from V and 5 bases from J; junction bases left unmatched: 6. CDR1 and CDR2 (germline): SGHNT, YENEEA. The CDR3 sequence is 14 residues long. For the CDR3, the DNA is TGTGCCAGCAGCTCGGACAGGGTAATGACTGAAGCTTTCTTT. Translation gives CASSSDRVMTEAFF. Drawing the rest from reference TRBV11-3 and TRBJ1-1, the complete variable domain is EAGVVQSPRYKIIEKKQPVAFWCNPISGHNTLYWYLQNLGQGPELLIRYENEEAVDDSQLPKDRFSAERLKGVDSTLKIQPAELGDSAVYLCASSSDRVMTEAFFGQGTRLTVV.

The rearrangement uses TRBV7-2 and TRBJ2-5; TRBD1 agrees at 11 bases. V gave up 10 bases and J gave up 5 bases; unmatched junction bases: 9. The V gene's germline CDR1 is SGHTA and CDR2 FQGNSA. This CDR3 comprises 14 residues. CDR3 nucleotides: TGTGCCACCTCGGACAGGGGGCGTAGGGAGACCCAGTACTTC. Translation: CATSDRGRRETQYF.

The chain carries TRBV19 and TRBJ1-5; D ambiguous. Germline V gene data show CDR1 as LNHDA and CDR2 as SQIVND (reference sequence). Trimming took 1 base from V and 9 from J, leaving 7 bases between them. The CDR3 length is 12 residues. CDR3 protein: CASSIAAGPQHF. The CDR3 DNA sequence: TGTGCCAGTAGTATAGCGGCGGGGCCCCAGCATTTT. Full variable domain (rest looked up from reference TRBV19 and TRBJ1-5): DGGITQSPKYLFRKEGQNVTLSCEQNLNHDAMYWYRQDPGQGLRLIYYSQIVNDFQKGDIAEGYSVSREKKESFPLTVTSAQKNPTAFYLCASSIAAGPQHFGDGTRLSIL.

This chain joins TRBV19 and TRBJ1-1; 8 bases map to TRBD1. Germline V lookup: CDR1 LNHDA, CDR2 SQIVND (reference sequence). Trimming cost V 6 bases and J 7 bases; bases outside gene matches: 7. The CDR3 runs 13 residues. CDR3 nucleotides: TGTGCCAGTAGCTGGACAGGGTCGGATGAAGCTTTCTTT. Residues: CASSWTGSDEAFF.